This entry features one T cell receptor (beta chain) sequence. This entry is derived from a study of somatic mutations in cytotoxic T cells in rheumatoid arthritis. This CDR3 region has 15 residues. V dropped 5 bases and J dropped 3; count of bases not matched to a gene: 5. Germline V gene data show CDR1 as MDHEN and CDR2 as SYDVKM. Repertoires were generated with immunoSEQ multiplex PCR, while TCRdb's copy carries only in-frame clones and drops some. The sample holds 15,000 to 20,000 clones, roughly 82% seen once. The chain recombines TRBV28 with TRBJ1-1; 11 positions agree with TRBD1. Sample: CD8+ T cells sorted from blood. The TCR comes from an adult with rheumatoid arthritis. The CDR3 loop reads CASSGTGGSYTEAFF. CDR3 coding DNA: TGTGCCAGCAGTGGGACAGGGGGATCATACACTGAAGCTTTCTTT.